Listed here are 7 T cell receptor beta chains from one sample, sequenced in a study of shared clonotypes between healthy human individuals. The data were produced by immunoSEQ multiplex PCR, yet TCRdb's version contains in-frame clones alone and is incomplete. This table has roughly 500,000 clones, around 79% appearing once. Sequenced input: PBMCs. All receptors come from a middle-aged woman in good health. Some clones in this sample may be carry-over from other donors' samples.

This chain connects TRBV5-1 to TRBJ2-7; 9 nucleotides agree with TRBD1. This CDR3 comprises 15 residues. V lost 5 bases and J lost 5; bases outside the gene matches: 11. Per germline, CDR1 SGHRS and CDR2 YFSETQ. CDR3 sequence: CASSLPTGGMDEQYF. In DNA, the CDR3 is TGCGCCAGCAGTTTACCGACAGGGGGAATGGACGAGCAGTACTTC.

This clone came up a few times. This chain uses TRBV9 with TRBJ2-1; D ambiguous. Germline assignment: CDR1 SGDLS and CDR2 YYNGEE. The V gene lost 3 bases and the J gene lost 10 bases, with 14 bases spanning the gap. This CDR3 is built from 13 residues. The CDR3 region has the DNA TGTGCCAGCAGCGCCCTTTGGGTCGGCGAGCAGTTCTTC. Translating gives CASSALWVGEQFF.

This rearrangement joins TRBV7-2 to TRBJ1-5; D unclear. The germline CDR1 and CDR2 sequences are SGHTA and FQGNSA. V was clipped by 5 bases and J by 4 bases, with 15 bases between them. The CDR3 runs 15 residues. CDR3 coding DNA: TGTGCCAGCAGCCAGCGTCCCCTTGCAAATCAGCCCCAGCATTTT. This encodes CASSQRPLANQPQHF.

This chain connects TRBV9 to TRBJ2-1, with 11 bases fitting TRBD2. This CDR3 is 15 amino acids long. Germline CDR1 and CDR2: SGDLS and YYNGEE. Trimming cost V 1 base and J 5 bases; bases outside gene matches: 2. The CDR3 sequence is CASSVSSGRHNEQFF. As DNA, the CDR3 is TGTGCCAGCAGCGTATCTAGCGGGAGGCACAATGAGCAGTTCTTC.

V usage is TRBV5-8 and J usage is TRBJ2-1; possible D gene TRBD2, 5 bases. Germline assignment: CDR1 SGHTS and CDR2 YDEGEE. V lost 6 bases and J 0 bases, leaving 7 bases between the germline ends. The CDR3 contains 13 residues. CDR3 loop: CASTGSSYNEQFF. Here the CDR3 DNA reads TGTGCCAGCACGGGGTCCTCCTACAATGAGCAGTTCTTC.

This rearrangement joins TRBV11-3 to TRBJ1-4; TRBD1 matches 7 bases. With V trimmed by 5 bases and J by 8 bases, 14 bases remained unmatched. Germline CDR1 reads SGHNT; CDR2 reads YENEEA. The CDR3 length is 16 residues. CDR3: CASSQGGDREREKLFF. The CDR3 nucleotides are TGTGCCAGCAGCCAGGGGGGTGACAGGGAGAGGGAAAAACTGTTTTTT.

The J gene is TRBJ2-1, the V gene TRBV5-1, with D possibly TRBD2 on 6 matching bases. This CDR3 has 18 residues. Germline CDR1 SGHRS, CDR2 YFSETQ. Trimming stripped 0 bases from V and 0 bases from J, with 16 bases between. In DNA, the CDR3 is TGCGCCAGCAGCTTGGCCTTGGGGGGAATGCACTCCTACAATGAGCAGTTCTTC. Its translation is CASSLALGGMHSYNEQFF.